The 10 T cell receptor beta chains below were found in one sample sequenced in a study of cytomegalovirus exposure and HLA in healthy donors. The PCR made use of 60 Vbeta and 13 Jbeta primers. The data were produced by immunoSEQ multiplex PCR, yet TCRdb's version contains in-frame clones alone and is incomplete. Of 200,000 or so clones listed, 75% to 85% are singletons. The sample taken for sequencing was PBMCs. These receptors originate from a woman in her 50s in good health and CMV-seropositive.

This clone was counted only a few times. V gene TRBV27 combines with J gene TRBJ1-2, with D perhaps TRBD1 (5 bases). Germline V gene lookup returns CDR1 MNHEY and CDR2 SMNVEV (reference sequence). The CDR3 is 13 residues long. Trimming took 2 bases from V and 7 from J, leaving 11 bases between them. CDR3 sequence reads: CASSLGNRGGYTF. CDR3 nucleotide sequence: TGTGCCAGCAGTTTAGGCAATAGGGGTGGCTACACCTTC.

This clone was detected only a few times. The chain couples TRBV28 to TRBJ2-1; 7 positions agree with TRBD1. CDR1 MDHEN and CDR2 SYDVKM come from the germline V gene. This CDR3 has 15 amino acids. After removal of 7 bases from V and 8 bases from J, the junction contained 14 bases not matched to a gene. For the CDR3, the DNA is TGTGCCAGCACAAGCAACAGGGGAGCTAGAGATGAGCAGTTCTTC. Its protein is CASTSNRGARDEQFF.

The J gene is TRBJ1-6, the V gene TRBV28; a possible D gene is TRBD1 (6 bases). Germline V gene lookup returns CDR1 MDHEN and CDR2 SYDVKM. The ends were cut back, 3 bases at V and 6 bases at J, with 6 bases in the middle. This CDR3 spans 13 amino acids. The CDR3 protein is CASSLDSNSPLHF. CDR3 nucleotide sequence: TGTGCCAGCAGTTTGGACAGTAATTCACCCCTCCACTTT.

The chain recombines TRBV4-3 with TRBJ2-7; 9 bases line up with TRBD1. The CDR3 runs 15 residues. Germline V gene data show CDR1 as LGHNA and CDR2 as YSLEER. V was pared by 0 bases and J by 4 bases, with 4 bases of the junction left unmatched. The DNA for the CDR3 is TGCGCCAGCAGCCAAGACACCGGGACAGGGTACGAGCAGTACTTC. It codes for CASSQDTGTGYEQYF.

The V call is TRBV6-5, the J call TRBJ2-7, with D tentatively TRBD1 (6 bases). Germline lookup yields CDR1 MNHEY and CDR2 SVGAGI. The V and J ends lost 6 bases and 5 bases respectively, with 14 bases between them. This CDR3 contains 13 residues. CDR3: CASRGTGFDEQYF. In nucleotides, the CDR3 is TGTGCCAGCAGGGGAACAGGGTTCGACGAGCAGTACTTC.

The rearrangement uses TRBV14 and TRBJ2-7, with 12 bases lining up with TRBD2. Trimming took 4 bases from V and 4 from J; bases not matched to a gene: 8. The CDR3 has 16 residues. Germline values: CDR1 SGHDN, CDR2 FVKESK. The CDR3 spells CASSLRLAGGEYEQYF. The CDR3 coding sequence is TGTGCCAGCAGCCTCAGGCTAGCGGGAGGGGAATACGAGCAGTACTTC.

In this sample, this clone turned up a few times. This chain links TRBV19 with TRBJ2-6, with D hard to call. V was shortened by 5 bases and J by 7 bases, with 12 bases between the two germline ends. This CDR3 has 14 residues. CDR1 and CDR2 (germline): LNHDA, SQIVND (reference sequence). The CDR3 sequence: CASSPYMAANVLTF. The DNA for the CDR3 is TGTGCCAGTAGTCCTTATATGGCAGCCAACGTCCTGACTTTC.

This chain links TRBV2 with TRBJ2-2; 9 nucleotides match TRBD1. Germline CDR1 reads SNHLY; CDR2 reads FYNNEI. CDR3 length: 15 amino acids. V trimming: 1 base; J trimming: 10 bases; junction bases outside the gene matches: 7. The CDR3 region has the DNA TGTGCCAGCAGTGAAGACAGGGGGCGCTACGAGGAGCTGTTTTTT. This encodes CASSEDRGRYEELFF.

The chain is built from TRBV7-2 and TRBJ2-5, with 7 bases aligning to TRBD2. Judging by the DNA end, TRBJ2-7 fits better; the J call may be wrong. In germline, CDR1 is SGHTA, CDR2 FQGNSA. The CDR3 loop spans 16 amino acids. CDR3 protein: CASSLAGRTSSYEQYF. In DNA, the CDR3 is TGTGCCAGCAGCTTAGCGGGTAGGACTAGCTCCTACGAGCAGTACTTC.

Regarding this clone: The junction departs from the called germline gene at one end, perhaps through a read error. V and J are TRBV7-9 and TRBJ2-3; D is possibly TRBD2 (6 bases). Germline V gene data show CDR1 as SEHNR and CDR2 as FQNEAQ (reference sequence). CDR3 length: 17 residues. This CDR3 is CSSSLGLSGPSTDTQYF. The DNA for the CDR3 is TGTTCCAGCAGCTTAGGGCTTAGCGGTCCGAGCACAGATACGCAGTATTTT.